This T cell receptor (beta chain) was sequenced during a study of long-term antiretroviral therapy in people with HIV (dated by TCRdb to 2021 to 2024). Turning to the overall study: The earliest samples were collected approximately a decade before the 2015 WHO recommendation for immediate ART, a period when ART was typically delayed until CD4 counts fell. Whether ART initiation and durable HIV suppression were associated with changes in peripheral blood TRB repertoire composition and diversity was tested in a retrospective serial study. From 25 to 30 adults with confirmed HIV infection, the cohort provided approximately 190 cryopreserved PBMC samples, gathered serially across a mean of around six years (range 1-12). Eleven of the 30 participants with HIV were female. No cross-contamination during QIAcube processing was seen in test extractions of a monoclonal T-cell line run alongside around 31 polyclonal samples. Points the paper makes about the study in general: Compared with controls, HIV repertoires had narrower CDR3 length ranges, and the network structure pointed to an antigen-experienced repertoire that shifted only slightly toward naive after ART. No data were available on ART adherence, viral resistance or therapy changes, limiting inferences about post-ART repertoire changes. Because pre-ART samples had limited cell numbers, unsorted PBMC were profiled rather than sorted CD4+ and CD8+ T cells. Since PBMC availability was limited, sequencing covered only the TCR beta chain, with no alpha chain pairing. The samples were dated from about 2004 to 2018, and the ART regimens that were used may be less effective than current ART regimens. At every time point, the repertoire was dominated by expanded TRB clones first identified before ART initiation, although this dominance fluctuated and, in many PLHIV, declined after ART. A significant increase in TRB diversity was found to be associated with ART initiation, although TRB diversity was observed to remain significantly below that of transplant donor controls even after long-term ART.

The CDR3, from cysteine to phenylalanine, totals 14 residues. Left in the record is the CDR3 DNA by itself, 42 bases read in frame from the first base. CDR1 and CDR2, looked up from the germline V gene, are SNHLY and FYNNEI. V loses 6 bases of germline sequence and J loses 4 bases, and the interval between the two ends is 15 bases. Inclusion was restricted to participants for whom at least one PBMC sample before ART initiation and at least two post-ART samples were available. Treatment was received in the United States of America by all participants with HIV. Cryopreserved samples of 1-10 million PBMC were thawed and washed before DNA extraction. At the time of the earliest PBMC sample, participants with HIV were aged between roughly 20 and 60 years. PBMC samples from each participant spanned 1-4 timepoints before ART initiation and 2-8 timepoints after ART initiation, with a median of 7 samples. For every participant, serial HIV viral load, CD4+ T-cell count, ART history and demographic data were obtained. A Qiagen kit on a QIAcube was used to extract genomic DNA from unsorted PBMC, with samples processed in batches of 12.

A remark on this clone: Its antigen is still unknown. Per-nucleotide qualities are absent, and no much larger clonotype sits a single base away.

The immunoSEQ hsTCRB v3.0 assay was used at survey level resolution for TRB variable region sequencing. The targeted TRB sequencing depth was about 40,000-55,000 T-cell genomes per sample. Pooled TRB libraries were sequenced on an Illumina MiSeq with a v3 150-cycle kit. In the paper's pipeline: Repertoire analysis ran in R within a reproducible Nextflow workflow covering QC, data transformation and analysis. LymphoSeq2, an R package for AIRR-Seq data exploration, was used to implement custom analyses. After excluding several samples that yielded fewer than 5000 total TRB sequences, fewer than 200 HIV repertoires remained for analysis. Among the 170 to 200 HIV repertoires that were kept, around 60 were collected before ART initiation and over 120 were collected after ART initiation. Repertoires were downsampled to 5000 TRB nucleotide sequences, with summary statistics averaged over 100 downsampling iterations. The analysis kept only TRB sequences whose CDR3 regions were at least seven amino acids long. Two measures captured diversity: a Shannon entropy-derived clonality score and the Gini coefficient. In the repertoire networks, any two of the top 5000 CDR3 amino acid sequences were linked whenever the two sequences differed by an edit distance of one. Antigen specificity groups and MHC restriction were predicted for TRB CDR3 amino acid sequences with GLIPH2. To flag known CMV, EBV, HIV or tissue antigen associations, CDR3 amino acid sequences were matched against VDJdb and McPAS-TCR. Pre-ART, post-ART and control groups were compared with Wilcoxon signed-rank tests and Holm-Bonferroni correction. TCRdb's version of the immuneACCESS table is confined to in-frame rearrangements and falls short of the full clone set. An unresolved V gene accounts for under half of the shortfall where checked; the remainder is of unknown origin. V and J calls and clone size come straight from that table; D and trimming were deduced from the DNA. Across this sample there are 26,000 or so clones, with 70% to 90% seen only once. Roughly 4% of the sample comes from the top ten.

This sequence was found in a woman between 18 and 29 years old with HIV. The sequence joins TRBV2 to TRBJ2-5; the D gene cannot be named for sure. Sample: unsorted PBMCs, taken 0.5 years after starting antiretroviral therapy. The CDR3 reads as follows: CASSDPEAPETQYF. The DNA sequence follows: TGTGCCAGCAGCGATCCAGAGGCCCCAGAGACCCAGTACTTC. Outside the CDR3, residues come from the reference TRBV2 and TRBJ2-5 proteins, so the full variable domain is: EPEVTQTPSHQVTQMGQEVILRCVPISNHLYFYWYRQILGQKVEFLVSFYNNEISEKSEIFDDQFSVERPDGSNFTLKIRSTKLEDSAMYFCASSDPEAPETQYFGPGTRLLVL.